Below, 16 T cell receptor beta chains from the same sample are listed, as sequenced in a study of OX40 agonist ivuxolimab in advanced cancers. Repertoires were generated with immunoSEQ multiplex PCR, while TCRdb's copy carries only in-frame clones and drops some. Seen here are 60,000 to 70,000 clones, 75% to 90% observed once, and the top ten hold under 0.7%. Sequenced material: CD4+ or CD8+ T cells sorted from blood, taken in a trial of the OX40 agonist ivuxolimab. Source of these receptors: an adult with an advanced solid tumor such as melanoma, head and neck, liver or kidney cancer.

This chain uses TRBV7-9 with TRBJ2-1; D unresolved. The CDR3 is 11 residues long. Trimming shortened V by 1 base and J by 5 bases, and 0 bases separated the two germline ends. Germline assignment: CDR1 SEHNR and CDR2 FQNEAQ (reference sequence). In DNA, the CDR3 is TGTGCCAGCAGCTTAGACAATGAGCAGTTCTTC. Its translation: CASSLDNEQFF.

The J gene is TRBJ2-5, the V gene TRBV5-1, with a weak D call TRBD1 (6 bases). Trimming pared 4 bases from V and 1 base from J, leaving 11 bases between. Germline CDR1 and CDR2: SGHRS and YFSETQ. The CDR3 sequence is 14 residues long. In DNA form, the CDR3 reads TGCGCCAGCAGCCCTAGACAGGCCCAAGAGACCCAGTACTTC. This sequence encodes CASSPRQAQETQYF.

This chain connects TRBV2 to TRBJ2-5; D is unclear. Trimming cost V 6 bases and J 5 bases, with 10 bases left between them. CDR3 length equals 12 residues. Germline values: CDR1 SNHLY, CDR2 FYNNEI. The DNA of the CDR3 is TGTGCCAGCAGAGAAAACACGGAGACCCAGTACTTC. This encodes CASRENTETQYF.

The genes are TRBV28 and TRBJ2-7; either TRBD1 or TRBD2 may fit D (7 bases each). V gave up 4 bases and J gave up 4 bases, with 17 bases separating them. The CDR3 extends over 15 amino acids. CDR1 is MDHEN, CDR2 SYDVKM, per germline. CDR3 bases: TGTGCCAGCAGTTCCCAGGGAGGGGGCGCGTACGAGCAGTACTTC. It translates to CASSSQGGGAYEQYF.

The rearrangement uses TRBV7-9 and TRBJ1-5; 8 nucleotides align to TRBD1. This CDR3 has 19 amino acids. Unmatched junction bases numbered 13, after V lost 1 base and J lost 2 bases. Looked up from germline, CDR1 is SEHNR and CDR2 is FQNEAQ (reference sequence). The CDR3 nucleotides are TGTGCCAGCAGCTTAGGTAAAATTCAGGGGGCGAGGGGCAATCAGCCCCAGCATTTT. It codes for CASSLGKIQGARGNQPQHF.

The V gene is TRBV6-1, the J gene TRBJ2-7; 7 nucleotides match TRBD1. Germline loops: CDR1 MNHNS, CDR2 SASEGT. This CDR3 contains 17 residues. The trim removed 3 bases at V and 1 base at J, leaving 12 bases unmatched. The CDR3 DNA is TGTGCCAGCAGTGACAAGTGGGGACAGCATTATTCCTACGAGCAGTACTTC. This encodes CASSDKWGQHYSYEQYF.

V gene TRBV30 combines with J gene TRBJ1-1; no reliable D call. The CDR3 contains 11 residues. Deletions cut 2 bases from V and 7 bases from J, with 8 bases between. Germline V lookup: CDR1 GTSNPN, CDR2 SVGIG (reference sequence). The CDR3 region is CAWSLTNEAFF. The CDR3 DNA is TGTGCCTGGAGTCTGACGAATGAAGCTTTCTTT.

As for this clone: The sample contains more than one DNA sequence encoding this CDR3. The chain couples TRBV29-1 to TRBJ2-7; D is unresolved. The germline V and J ends were trimmed by 4 bases and 2 bases, with 6 bases remaining between them. Germline CDR1 and CDR2: SQVTM and ANQGSEA. The CDR3 consists of 11 residues. The CDR3 DNA sequence: TGCAGCGTTGGGACGGCCTACGAGCAGTACTTC. This encodes CSVGTAYEQYF.

This chain uses TRBV6-6 with TRBJ2-1; D is perhaps TRBD2 (5 bases). The CDR3 totals 13 residues. The V gene's germline CDR1 is MNHNY and CDR2 SVGAGI (reference sequence). Trimming took 6 bases from V and 7 from J, leaving 13 bases between them. In nucleotides, the CDR3 is TGTGCCAGCAGCCTCACGGGCGGGAATGAGCAGTTCTTC. It encodes CASSLTGGNEQFF.

This clone was detected once. The rearrangement joins TRBV7-3 to TRBJ2-4, with a tentative D call TRBD2 (5 bases). Trimming took 5 bases from V and 6 from J, leaving 11 bases between them. Germline values: CDR1 SGHTA, CDR2 FQGTGA. This CDR3 has 13 amino acids. CDR3 residues: CASSRGSGNIQYF. CDR3 coding DNA: TGTGCCAGCAGCCGAGGGTCGGGAAACATTCAGTACTTC.

The CDR3 loop reads CASSDDVPNTGELFF. The CDR3 nucleotides are TGTGCCAGCAGTGACGACGTTCCGAACACCGGGGAGCTGTTTTTT. The chain is built from TRBV2 and TRBJ2-2; D is uncertain. Germline V CDR1 and CDR2: SNHLY, FYNNEI. This CDR3 is 15 amino acids long. V was clipped by 3 bases and J by 0 bases, with 8 bases between them.

In regard to this clone: The same CDR3 is also encoded by other DNA sequences in this sample. The V call is TRBV18, the J call TRBJ2-2; 10 bases are shared with TRBD1. The CDR3 has 16 residues. Per germline, CDR1 KGHSH and CDR2 LQKENI. The J segment lost 0 bases and the V segment lost 2 bases, leaving 0 bases of the junction unmatched. DNA for the CDR3: TGTGCCAGCTCACCAGGACAGGGGGCGAACACCGGGGAGCTGTTTTTT. This sequence encodes CASSPGQGANTGELFF.

CDR3 coding DNA: TGTGCCAGCAGTTCGCCGACAGTTAGCTCCTACGAGCAGTACTTC. Amino acid sequence: CASSSPTVSSYEQYF. This chain joins TRBV28 and TRBJ2-7; possible D gene TRBD1, 5 bases. Looked up from germline, CDR1 is MDHEN and CDR2 is SYDVKM. The CDR3 is 15 amino acids. The V gene lost 4 bases and the J gene lost 0 bases, with 13 bases spanning the gap.

The chain combines TRBV27 with TRBJ1-4; 8 bases line up with TRBD1. Unmatched junction bases numbered 4, after V lost 2 bases and J lost 11 bases. This CDR3 spans 13 amino acids. Germline-derived CDR1 and CDR2 are MNHEY and SMNVEV (reference sequence). CDR3 residues: CASSLNRDRKLFF. DNA for the CDR3: TGTGCCAGCAGTTTAAACCGGGACAGGAAACTGTTTTTT.

V gene TRBV19 combines with J gene TRBJ1-5; D possibly corresponds to TRBD1 (5 bases). The CDR3 is 18 amino acids. Germline CDR1 reads LNHDA; CDR2 reads SQIVND (reference sequence). V was shortened by 0 bases and J by 2 bases, with 17 bases between the two germline ends. The CDR3 loop reads CASSIDGFGATRNQPQHF. The CDR3 region has the DNA TGTGCCAGTAGTATAGACGGGTTTGGGGCGACTCGCAATCAGCCCCAGCATTTT.

The chain joins TRBV6-1 to TRBJ2-5; D call uncertain. V was clipped by 0 bases and J by 6 bases, with 8 bases between them. CDR1 MNHNS and CDR2 SASEGT come from the germline V gene. The CDR3 is 13 residues long. The CDR3 nucleotides read TGTGCCAGCAGTGAAGCGCACTTAAAGACCCAGTACTTC. It translates to CASSEAHLKTQYF.